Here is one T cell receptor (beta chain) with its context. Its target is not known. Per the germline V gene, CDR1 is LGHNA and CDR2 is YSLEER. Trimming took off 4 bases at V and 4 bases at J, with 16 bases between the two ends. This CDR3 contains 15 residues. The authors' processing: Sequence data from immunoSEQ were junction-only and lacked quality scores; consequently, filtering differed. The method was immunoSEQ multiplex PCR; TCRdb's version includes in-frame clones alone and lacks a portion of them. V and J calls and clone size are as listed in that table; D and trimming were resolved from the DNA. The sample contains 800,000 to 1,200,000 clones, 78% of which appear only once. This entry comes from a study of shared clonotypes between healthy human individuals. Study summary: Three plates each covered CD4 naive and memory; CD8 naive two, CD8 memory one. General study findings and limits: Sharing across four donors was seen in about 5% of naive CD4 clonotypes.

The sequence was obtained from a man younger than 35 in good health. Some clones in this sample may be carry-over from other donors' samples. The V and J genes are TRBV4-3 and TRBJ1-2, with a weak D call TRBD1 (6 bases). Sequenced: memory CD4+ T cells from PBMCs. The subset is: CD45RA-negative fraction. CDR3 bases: TGCGCCAGCAGCCTGCGATGGGGGGGCTTCTATGGCTACACCTTC. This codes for CASSLRWGGFYGYTF.